This T cell receptor (beta chain) was retrieved from a study of tumor-infiltrating lymphocytes in oesophageal squamous cell carcinoma. Germline assignment: CDR1 MDHEN and CDR2 SYDVKM. The CDR3 has 14 residues. The V end was cut by 3 bases, the J end by 1 base, with 9 bases between. Each CDR3 protein gets one entry after TCRdb re-called the PCR reads with MiXCR. This table has approximately 18,000 distinct CDR3 sequences, 45% to 50% appearing once. The source is a male donor with esophageal squamous cell carcinoma. The specimen was esophageal tumor tissue. This sequence joins TRBV28 and TRBJ1-1; D gene uncertain. This chain's CDR3 is CASSFPTKNTEAFF. The CDR3 nucleotides are TGTGCCAGCAGTTTTCCGACCAAGAACACTGAAGCTTTCTTT.